A selection of T cell receptor beta chains follows, all from one sample in a study of response to subunit inactivated influenza vaccine. TCRdb re-called the RT-PCR reads with MiXCR, one entry per CDR3 protein. The data contain a few hundred thousand distinct CDR3 sequences, approximately 15% of them singletons. This specimen consisted of PBMCs from blood, obtained 11 to 12 days after vaccination. The source of these receptors is a man aged 45-65 years who received an inactivated influenza vaccine. Each CDR3 is given with its conserved first and last residue. The D gene is left open where the match is weak. Expanded clones get a size class; other rows say once, few or many, or leave the size out.

abundance,v_gene,j_gene,d_gene,CDR3aa,CDR3nt
.,TRBV7-2,TRBJ2-7,TRBD1,CASSANTGGKVGEQYF,TGTGCCAGCAGCGCAAACACAGGGGGGAAAGTGGGTGAGCAGTACTTC
.,TRBV3-1,TRBJ2-7,.,CASSHPGSAYEQYF,TGTGCCAGCAGCCACCCAGGGTCGGCCTACGAGCAGTACTTC
.,TRBV5-6,TRBJ2-1,TRBD1,CASRGDLSGGEQFF,TGTGCCAGCAGGGGGGACCTTTCAGGGGGTGAGCAGTTCTTC
few,TRBV12-3/TRBV12-4,TRBJ2-2,TRBD2,CASSFTLARGTGELFF,TGTGCCAGCAGTTTTACACTAGCGAGAGGCACCGGGGAGCTGTTTTTT
.,TRBV4-1,TRBJ1-2,.,CASSQLAGLDYYGYTF,TGCGCCAGCAGCCAATTGGCAGGCCTCGACTACTATGGCTACACCTTC
.,TRBV2,TRBJ2-7,.,CASMDGLGSYEQYF,TGTGCCAGCATGGACGGGTTGGGATCCTACGAGCAGTACTTC
few,TRBV4-3,TRBJ1-1,.,CATSGEMNTEAFF,TGCGCCACCTCAGGGGAGATGAACACTGAAGCTTTCTTT
.,TRBV5-1,TRBJ1-1,TRBD1,CASSPSGQGMYYTEAFF,TGCGCCAGCAGCCCGTCCGGACAGGGCATGTATTACACTGAAGCTTTCTTT
.,TRBV28,TRBJ2-5,.,CASSLFSSRETQYF,TGTGCCAGCAGTTTATTCAGTAGCCGGGAGACCCAGTACTTC
many,TRBV4-2,TRBJ1-2,.,CASSQDRSYGYTF,TGTGCCAGCAGCCAAGACAGGAGCTATGGCTACACCTTC
.,TRBV27,TRBJ2-5,.,CASIPGGQDSGETQYF,TGTGCCAGCATCCCAGGAGGGCAGGACAGTGGGGAGACCCAGTACTTC
.,TRBV4-3,TRBJ2-2,.,CASSPGGLTANTGELFF,TGCGCCAGCAGCCCAGGAGGGTTGACAGCGAACACCGGGGAGCTGTTTTTT
once,TRBV29-1,TRBJ2-5,TRBD1,CSAGQPMRNRGRQETQYF,TGCAGCGCTGGTCAGCCCATGCGAAACAGGGGAAGGCAAGAGACCCAGTACTTC
.,TRBV6-6,TRBJ1-6,TRBD1,CASRRDSNSPLHF,TGTGCCAGCAGGCGGGACAGCAATTCACCCCTCCACTTT
few,TRBV11-2,TRBJ2-1,.,CASSQKRWPVNEQFF,TGTGCCAGCAGCCAAAAACGATGGCCTGTCAATGAGCAGTTCTTC
.,TRBV12-3/TRBV12-4,TRBJ2-7,TRBD2,CASSGLAGYYEQYF,TGTGCCAGCAGTGGACTAGCGGGGTACTACGAGCAGTACTTC
few,TRBV5-8,TRBJ2-2,.,CASSLVVDTVLTGELFF,TGTGCCAGCAGCTTGGTGGTGGACACGGTACTCACCGGGGAGCTGTTTTTT
few,TRBV28,TRBJ2-3,TRBD2,CASSTKRGGMDTQYF,TGTGCCAGCAGTACGAAGCGGGGGGGCATGGATACGCAGTATTTT
.,TRBV12-3/TRBV12-4,TRBJ1-2,.,CASSLLGFNYGYTF,TGTGCCAGCAGTCTCCTCGGGTTTAACTATGGCTACACCTTC
.,TRBV7-9,TRBJ1-1,.,CASSLDGPAFF,TGTGCCAGCAGCTTAGACGGACCAGCTTTCTTT
.,TRBV28,TRBJ2-4,.,CASSSLERAKNIQYF,TGTGCCAGCAGTTCCTTGGAGCGGGCCAAAAACATTCAGTACTTC
few,TRBV7-8,TRBJ2-1,TRBD2,CASSLASGRAWEQFF,TGTGCCAGCAGCTTAGCGAGCGGGAGGGCCTGGGAGCAGTTCTTC
.,TRBV3-1,TRBJ2-3,TRBD2,CASSPSTSGSTDTQYF,TGTGCCAGCAGCCCCTCGACTAGCGGGAGCACAGATACGCAGTATTTT
many,TRBV12-3/TRBV12-4,TRBJ2-5,.,CASSLTSQETQYF,TGCGCCAGCAGCCTGACAAGTCAAGAGACCCAGTACTTC
few,TRBV12-3/TRBV12-4,TRBJ1-1,.,CASRPRVYTEAFF,TGTGCCAGCAGACCCAGGGTGTACACTGAAGCTTTCTTT
few,TRBV15,TRBJ1-6,.,CATRNNQGRNSPLHF,TGTGCCACCAGGAATAACCAGGGGAGAAATTCACCCCTCCACTTT
.,TRBV7-8,TRBJ2-1,.,CASSLMGALDYNEQFF,TGTGCCAGCAGCTTAATGGGTGCATTGGATTACAATGAGCAGTTCTTC
.,TRBV18,TRBJ2-6,.,CASSRQISGANVLTF,TGTGCCAGCTCACGACAGATCTCTGGGGCCAACGTCCTGACTTTC
few,TRBV5-1,TRBJ2-1,TRBD1,CASSKQGESSYNEQFF,TGCGCCAGCAGTAAACAGGGGGAAAGCTCCTACAATGAGCAGTTCTTC
few,TRBV29-1,TRBJ2-5,.,CSVASPAETQYF,TGCAGCGTTGCTAGCCCCGCGGAGACCCAGTACTTC
few,TRBV12-3/TRBV12-4,TRBJ2-7,TRBD1,CASSRQGTSSYEQYF,TGTGCCAGCAGTAGACAGGGGACCTCTTCCTACGAGCAGTACTTC
.,TRBV6-5,TRBJ2-1,TRBD2,CASSYSPLRGGHNEQFF,TGTGCCAGCAGTTACTCCCCCCTGCGGGGGGGCCACAATGAGCAGTTCTTC
.,TRBV11-3,TRBJ2-3,.,CASSLGGVTDTQYF,TGTGCCAGCAGCTTAGGGGGGGTCACAGATACGCAGTATTTT
.,TRBV3-1,TRBJ2-5,.,CASSQGIAQETQYF,TGTGCCAGCAGCCAAGGGATAGCACAAGAGACCCAGTACTTC
few,TRBV5-1,TRBJ1-1,TRBD1,CASSPETGGLLTEAFF,TGCGCCAGCAGCCCGGAGACAGGGGGCCTGTTGACTGAAGCTTTCTTT
.,TRBV7-2,TRBJ2-7,.,CASSFRSGGNHEQYF,TGTGCCAGCAGCTTTAGGTCTGGGGGCAACCACGAGCAGTACTTC
.,TRBV29-1,TRBJ1-1,.,CSVVRQMNTEAFF,TGCAGCGTTGTTCGGCAGATGAACACTGAAGCTTTCTTT
.,TRBV10-3,TRBJ2-3,TRBD2,CAIAASGGPTDTQYF,TGTGCCATCGCGGCTAGCGGGGGGCCCACAGATACGCAGTATTTT